This T cell receptor (beta chain) was sequenced in a study of a mutant IDH1 vaccine in newly diagnosed glioma. Overall study context: Earlier therapy was either radiotherapy, temozolomide, or both, and most got both.

Time point in this sample: baseline, week 1 (first vaccination visit). Described treatment: pre-vaccination baseline after standard-of-care therapy. The method was immunoSEQ multiplex PCR; TCRdb's version includes in-frame clones alone and lacks a portion of them. The sample has about 66,000 clones, roughly 85% seen once. This CDR3 contains 14 residues. Germline CDR1 reads MNHNY; CDR2 reads SVGAGI (reference sequence). With 0 bases removed from V and 0 bases from J, the gap between germline ends came to 6 bases. The study, taken as a whole, reports: Vaccine-induced responses were seen in under 95% of patients, spanning several MHC alleles.

This clone was counted between two and nine times. As yet, its antigen is unknown. The receptor's source is a man aged 25 to 40 with glioma. This chain links TRBV6-6 with TRBJ2-7; perhaps TRBD1 as D (5 bases). This specimen consisted of PBMCs, obtained from a glioma patient treated with radiotherapy, temozolomide or both. In nucleotides, the CDR3 is TGTGCCAGCAGTTACTCGGACAACTCCTACGAGCAGTACTTC. Its translation: CASSYSDNSYEQYF.